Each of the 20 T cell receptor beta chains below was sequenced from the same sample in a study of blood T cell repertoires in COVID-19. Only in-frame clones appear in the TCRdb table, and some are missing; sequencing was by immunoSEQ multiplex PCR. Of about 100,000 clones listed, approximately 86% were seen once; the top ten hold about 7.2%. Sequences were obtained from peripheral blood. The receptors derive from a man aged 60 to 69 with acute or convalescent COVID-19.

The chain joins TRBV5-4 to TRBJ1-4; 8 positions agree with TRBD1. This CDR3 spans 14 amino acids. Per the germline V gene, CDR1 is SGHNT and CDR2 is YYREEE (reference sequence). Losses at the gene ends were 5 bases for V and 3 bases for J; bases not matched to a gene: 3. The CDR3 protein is CASRRQGPNEKLFF. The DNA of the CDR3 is TGTGCCAGCAGGCGACAGGGGCCTAATGAAAAACTGTTTTTT.

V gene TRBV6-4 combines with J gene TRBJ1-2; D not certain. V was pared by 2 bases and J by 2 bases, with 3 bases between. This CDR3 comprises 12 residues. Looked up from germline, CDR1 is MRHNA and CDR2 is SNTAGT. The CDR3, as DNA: TGTGCCAGCAGTGACGGCAACTATGGCTACACCTTC. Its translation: CASSDGNYGYTF.

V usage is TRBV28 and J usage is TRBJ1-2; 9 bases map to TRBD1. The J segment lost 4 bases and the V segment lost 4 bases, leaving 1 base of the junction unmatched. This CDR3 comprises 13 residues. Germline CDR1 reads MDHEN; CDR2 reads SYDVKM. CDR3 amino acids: CASSWDRVYGYTF. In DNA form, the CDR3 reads TGTGCCAGCAGTTGGGACAGGGTCTATGGCTACACCTTC.

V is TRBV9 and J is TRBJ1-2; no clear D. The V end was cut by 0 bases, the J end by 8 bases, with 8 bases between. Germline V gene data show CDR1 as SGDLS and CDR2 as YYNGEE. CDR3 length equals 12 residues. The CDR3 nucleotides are TGTGCCAGCAGCGTAGTGGGCGGGGGCTACACCTTC. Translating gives CASSVVGGGYTF.

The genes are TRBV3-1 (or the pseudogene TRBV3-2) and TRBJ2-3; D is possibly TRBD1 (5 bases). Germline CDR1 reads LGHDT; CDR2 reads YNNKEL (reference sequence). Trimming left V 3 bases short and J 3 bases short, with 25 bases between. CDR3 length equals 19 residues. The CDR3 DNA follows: TGTGCCAGCAGCCACTCAGATCTCAGCCCAGGGCCTGGAACAGATACGCAGTATTTT. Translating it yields CASSHSDLSPGPGTDTQYF.

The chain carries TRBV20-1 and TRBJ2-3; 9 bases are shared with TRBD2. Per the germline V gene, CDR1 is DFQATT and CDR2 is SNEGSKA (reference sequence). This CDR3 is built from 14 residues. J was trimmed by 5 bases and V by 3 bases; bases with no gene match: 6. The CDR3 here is CSASSSGVQDTQYF. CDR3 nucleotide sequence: TGCAGTGCTAGTTCTAGCGGGGTACAAGATACGCAGTATTTT.

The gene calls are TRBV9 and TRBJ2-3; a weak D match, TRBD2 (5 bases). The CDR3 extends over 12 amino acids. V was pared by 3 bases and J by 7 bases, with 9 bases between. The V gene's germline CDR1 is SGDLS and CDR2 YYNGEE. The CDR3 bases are TGTGCCAGCAGCGCTGAGGGTTATACGCAGTATTTT. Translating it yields CASSAEGYTQYF.

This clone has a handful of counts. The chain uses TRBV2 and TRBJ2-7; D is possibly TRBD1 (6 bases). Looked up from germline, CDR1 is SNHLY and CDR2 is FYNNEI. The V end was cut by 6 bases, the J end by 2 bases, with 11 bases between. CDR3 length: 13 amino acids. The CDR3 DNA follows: TGTGCCAGCAGACAGGGAGCCCCCTACGAGCAGTACTTC. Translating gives CASRQGAPYEQYF.

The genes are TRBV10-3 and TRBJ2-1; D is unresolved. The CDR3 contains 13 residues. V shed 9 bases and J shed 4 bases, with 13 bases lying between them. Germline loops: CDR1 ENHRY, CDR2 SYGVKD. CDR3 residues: CAILGATYNEQFF. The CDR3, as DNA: TGTGCCATACTCGGCGCGACATACAATGAGCAGTTCTTC.

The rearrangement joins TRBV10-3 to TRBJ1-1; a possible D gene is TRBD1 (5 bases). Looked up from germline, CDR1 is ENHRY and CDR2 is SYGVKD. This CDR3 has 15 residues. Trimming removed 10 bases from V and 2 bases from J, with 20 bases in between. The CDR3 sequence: CASRPDTLINTEAFF. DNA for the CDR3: TGTGCCAGCCGACCGGACACCTTAATAAACACTGAAGCTTTCTTT.

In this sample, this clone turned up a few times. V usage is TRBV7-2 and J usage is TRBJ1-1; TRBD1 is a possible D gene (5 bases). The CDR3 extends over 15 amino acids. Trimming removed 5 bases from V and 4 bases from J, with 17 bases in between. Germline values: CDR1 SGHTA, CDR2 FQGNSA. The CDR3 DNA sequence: TGTGCCAGCAGCCAGAGGAGGGGCTCTGGCACTGAAGCTTTCTTT. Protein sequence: CASSQRRGSGTEAFF.

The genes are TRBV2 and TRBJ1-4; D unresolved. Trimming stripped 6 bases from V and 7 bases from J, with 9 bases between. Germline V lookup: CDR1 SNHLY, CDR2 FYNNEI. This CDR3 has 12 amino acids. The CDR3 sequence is CASRMESEKLFF. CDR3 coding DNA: TGTGCCAGCAGGATGGAGTCTGAAAAACTGTTTTTT.

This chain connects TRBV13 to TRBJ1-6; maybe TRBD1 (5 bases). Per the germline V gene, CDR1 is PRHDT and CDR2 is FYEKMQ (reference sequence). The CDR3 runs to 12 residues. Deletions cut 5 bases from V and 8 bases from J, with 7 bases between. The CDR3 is CASSAGDSPLHF. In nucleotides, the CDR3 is TGTGCCAGCAGCGCGGGGGATTCACCCCTCCACTTT.

The CDR3 loop reads CASSYSDLGTGELFF. CDR3 nucleotides: TGTGCCAGCAGTTACTCCGACTTGGGCACCGGGGAGCTGTTTTTT. V usage is TRBV6-5 and J usage is TRBJ2-2; no reliable D call. Trimming took off 0 bases at V and 4 bases at J, with 9 bases between the two ends. Germline V gene data show CDR1 as MNHEY and CDR2 as SVGAGI. The CDR3 loop spans 15 amino acids.

CDR3 sequence reads: CASSQSWTSGGVSYNEQFF. The CDR3 region has the DNA TGCGCCAGCAGTCAATCCTGGACTAGCGGGGGTGTATCCTACAATGAGCAGTTCTTC. V gene TRBV23-1 combines with J gene TRBJ2-1, with 13 bases matching TRBD2. TRBV23-1 counts as an open reading frame of uncertain function. The length of the CDR3 is 19 residues. Germline trimming cut 0 bases from V and 1 base from J; bases unmatched to any gene: 6.

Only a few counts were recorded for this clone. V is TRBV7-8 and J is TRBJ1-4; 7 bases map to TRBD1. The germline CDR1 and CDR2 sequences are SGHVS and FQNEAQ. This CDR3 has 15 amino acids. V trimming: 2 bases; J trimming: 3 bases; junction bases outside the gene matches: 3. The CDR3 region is CASSLSRGSNEKLFF. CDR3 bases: TGTGCCAGCAGCTTATCCAGGGGGTCTAATGAAAAACTGTTTTTT.

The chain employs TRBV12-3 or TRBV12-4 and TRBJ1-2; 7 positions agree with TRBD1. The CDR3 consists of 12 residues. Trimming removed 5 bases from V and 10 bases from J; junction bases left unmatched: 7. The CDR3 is CASSITGADYTF. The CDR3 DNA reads TGTGCCAGCAGTATTACAGGGGCTGACTACACCTTC.

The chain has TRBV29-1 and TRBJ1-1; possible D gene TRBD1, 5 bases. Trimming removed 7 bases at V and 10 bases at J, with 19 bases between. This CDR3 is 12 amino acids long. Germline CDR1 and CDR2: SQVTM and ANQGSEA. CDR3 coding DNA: TGCAGCGGAAGTCGGCACGGGGGGGGAGCTTTCTTT. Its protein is CSGSRHGGGAFF.

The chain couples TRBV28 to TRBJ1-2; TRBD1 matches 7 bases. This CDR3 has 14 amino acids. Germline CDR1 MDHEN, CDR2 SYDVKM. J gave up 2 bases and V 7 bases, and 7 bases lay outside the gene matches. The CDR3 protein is CASKRTGNNYGYTF. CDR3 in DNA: TGTGCCAGCAAGAGGACAGGCAACAACTATGGCTACACCTTC.

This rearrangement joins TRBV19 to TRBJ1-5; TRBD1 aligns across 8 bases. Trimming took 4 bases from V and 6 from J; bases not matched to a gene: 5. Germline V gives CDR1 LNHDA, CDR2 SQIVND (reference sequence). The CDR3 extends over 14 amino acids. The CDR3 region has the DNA TGTGCCAGTAGTACTCAGGGGGCCGGTCAGCCCCAGCATTTT. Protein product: CASSTQGAGQPQHF. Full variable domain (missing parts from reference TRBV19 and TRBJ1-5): DGGITQSPKYLFRKEGQNVTLSCEQNLNHDAMYWYRQDPGQGLRLIYYSQIVNDFQKGDIAEGYSVSREKKESFPLTVTSAQKNPTAFYLCASSTQGAGQPQHFGDGTRLSIL.